The next 20 T cell receptor beta chains were all read from a single sample in a study of T cell responses to AZD1222 COVID-19 vaccine. Profiled with immunoSEQ multiplex PCR; TCRdb holds only in-frame clones, not every one. The sample includes some 170,000 clones, around 89% of them seen just once. Source: peripheral blood, taken 28 days after the second AZD1222 dose. Receptor source: an adult who received the AZD1222 COVID-19 vaccine.

The chain recombines TRBV6-2 or TRBV6-3 with TRBJ1-3, with D unclear. CDR1 is MNHEY and CDR2 is SVGEGT in the germline V gene. Trimming left V 0 bases short and J 3 bases short, with 18 bases between. CDR3 length: 18 residues. The CDR3 loop reads CASSYSEGSPGFGNTIYF. CDR3 DNA sequence: TGTGCCAGCAGTTACTCGGAAGGCTCACCGGGCTTTGGAAACACCATATATTTT.

The V gene is TRBV16, the J gene TRBJ1-6; D ambiguous. The germline V and J ends were trimmed by 0 bases and 7 bases, with 10 bases remaining between them. The germline gives CDR1 KGHSY, CDR2 FQNENV. The CDR3 runs 15 residues. The DNA for the CDR3 is TGTGCCAGCAGCCAATCTTTGGGTGGGAATTCACCCCTCCACTTT. Its protein product is CASSQSLGGNSPLHF.

The V and J genes are TRBV7-6 and TRBJ1-5, with 10 bases lining up with TRBD1. The CDR3 loop spans 14 amino acids. Germline V gene lookup returns CDR1 SGHVS and CDR2 FNYEAQ. V lost 5 bases and J lost 5; bases outside the gene matches: 3. The CDR3 DNA follows: TGTGCCAGCAGCCCCGGGACAGGGGATCAGCCCCAGCATTTT. It specifies CASSPGTGDQPQHF.

The chain joins TRBV9 to TRBJ1-6; perhaps TRBD1 as D (6 bases). The CDR3 sequence is 15 residues long. V lost 3 bases and J lost 1, with 8 bases in between. CDR1 is SGDLS and CDR2 is YYNGEE in the germline V gene. The CDR3 is CASSAQGSYNSPLHF. The CDR3 DNA reads as TGTGCCAGCAGCGCCCAGGGGTCCTATAATTCACCCCTCCACTTT.

The chain carries TRBV15 and TRBJ1-5; perhaps TRBD1 as D (5 bases). The CDR3 contains 14 residues. Trimming removed 1 base from V and 4 bases from J, with 8 bases in between. CDR1 and CDR2 (germline): LNHNV, YYDKDF (reference sequence). The CDR3 DNA sequence: TGTGCCACCAGCAGAGTGGAGGGGAATCAGCCCCAGCATTTT. Translated, it gives CATSRVEGNQPQHF.

The genes are TRBV29-1 and TRBJ1-3; the D is unclear. This CDR3 comprises 12 residues. Germline V CDR1 and CDR2: SQVTM, ANQGSEA. V dropped 4 bases and J dropped 2 bases, with 6 bases sitting between them. CDR3 sequence: CSVAITGNTIYF. Written as DNA, the CDR3 is TGCAGCGTTGCAATTACTGGAAACACCATATATTTT.

This chain connects TRBV29-1 to TRBJ2-7; no definite D call. CDR1 and CDR2 (germline): SQVTM, ANQGSEA. Trimming pared 5 bases from V and 3 bases from J, leaving 14 bases between. This CDR3 comprises 13 residues. The CDR3 DNA reads as TGCAGCGTTCAAGTTCGAGGTCTCTACGAGCAGTACTTC. Its protein is CSVQVRGLYEQYF.

This chain joins TRBV6-5 and TRBJ1-2, with D possibly TRBD1 on 5 matching bases. The ends were cut back, 2 bases at V and 9 bases at J, with 16 bases in the middle. CDR3 size: 14 residues. Germline V gives CDR1 MNHEY, CDR2 SVGAGI. CDR3 nucleotides: TGTGCCAGCAGTTACGCGGAAACGGGGGTGAGCTACACCTTC. Amino acids: CASSYAETGVSYTF.

This chain connects TRBV6-5 to TRBJ1-6; D is perhaps TRBD1 (6 bases). With 2 bases removed from V and 2 bases from J, the gap between germline ends came to 10 bases. Germline V gene data show CDR1 as MNHEY and CDR2 as SVGAGI. CDR3 length: 16 amino acids. The CDR3 reads CASSYEGVTYNSPLHF. The CDR3 DNA reads TGTGCCAGCAGTTACGAGGGGGTCACCTATAATTCACCCCTCCACTTT.

The J gene is TRBJ1-5, the V gene TRBV19, with D unclear. V lost 8 bases and J lost 0, with 14 bases in between. Germline lookup yields CDR1 LNHDA and CDR2 SQIVND (reference sequence). The CDR3 length is 15 residues. The CDR3 protein is CASDPDFISNQPQHF. DNA for the CDR3: TGTGCCAGTGACCCAGATTTCATTAGCAATCAGCCCCAGCATTTT.

This chain links TRBV3-1 (or the pseudogene TRBV3-2) with TRBJ2-1, with TRBD1 matching 9 bases. Trimming removed 1 base from V and 8 bases from J; junction bases left unmatched: 9. CDR1 is LGHDT and CDR2 is YNNKEL in the germline V gene (reference sequence). The CDR3 is made up of 16 amino acids. CDR3 DNA sequence: TGTGCCAGCAGCCAAGCCGAAGGACAGGGGTCGGATGAGCAGTTCTTC. It encodes CASSQAEGQGSDEQFF.

The chain couples TRBV27 to TRBJ1-4, with D uncertain. The CDR3 extends over 14 amino acids. CDR1 is MNHEY and CDR2 is SMNVEV in the germline V gene (reference sequence). V was cut by 3 bases and J by 4 bases, with 9 bases left in between. The CDR3 protein is CASSFTFDNEKLFF. CDR3 DNA: TGTGCCAGCAGTTTCACCTTTGATAATGAAAAACTGTTTTTT.

The rearrangement joins TRBV24-1 to TRBJ1-2, with a tentative D call TRBD1 (5 bases). CDR1 is KGHDR, CDR2 SFDVKD, per germline. This CDR3 is built from 16 residues. V lost 8 bases and J 3 bases, leaving 21 bases between the germline ends. This CDR3 reads CATISKQALRDYGYTF. CDR3 coding DNA: TGTGCCACCATCTCCAAACAGGCCCTCCGGGACTATGGCTACACCTTC.

This chain connects TRBV5-1 to TRBJ2-6; D unclear. From germline, CDR1 is SGHRS and CDR2 YFSETQ. The V gene lost 4 bases and the J gene lost 2 bases, with 10 bases spanning the gap. The CDR3 spans 15 residues. This CDR3 is CASSRVATGANVLTF. The CDR3 DNA reads TGCGCCAGCAGCCGGGTGGCTACTGGGGCCAACGTCCTGACTTTC.

This rearrangement joins TRBV4-3 to TRBJ1-1; 8 bases match TRBD1. CDR3 length equals 16 residues. The ends lost 0 bases at V and 10 bases at J; junction bases unmatched: 13. Germline lookup yields CDR1 LGHNA and CDR2 YSLEER. This CDR3 reads CASSQDGRTGKVGAFF. The DNA of the CDR3 is TGCGCCAGCAGCCAAGATGGAAGGACAGGGAAAGTTGGAGCTTTCTTT.

The chain couples TRBV15 to TRBJ1-2; a weak D match, TRBD1 (5 bases). The ends were cut back, 3 bases at V and 7 bases at J, with 21 bases in the middle. This CDR3 has 16 residues. Germline V gives CDR1 LNHNV, CDR2 YYDKDF (reference sequence). In nucleotides, the CDR3 is TGTGCCACCAGCAGCGGACATAGGTTTATCAAAGGTGGCTACACCTTC. Translated: CATSSGHRFIKGGYTF.

V is TRBV29-1 and J is TRBJ2-7, with D possibly TRBD1 on 5 matching bases. CDR3 length: 12 amino acids. From germline, CDR1 is SQVTM and CDR2 ANQGSEA. Trimming removed 5 bases at V and 5 bases at J, with 13 bases between. This CDR3 reads CSVTTIGDEQYF. The CDR3 DNA reads as TGCAGCGTTACCACGATAGGGGACGAGCAGTACTTC.

The chain uses TRBV5-4 and TRBJ1-1; D is unresolved. The CDR3 covers 14 residues. Germline V lookup: CDR1 SGHNT, CDR2 YYREEE (reference sequence). V was cut by 0 bases and J by 5 bases, with 11 bases left in between. CDR3: CASSLGGGRTEAFF. CDR3 DNA: TGTGCCAGCAGCTTGGGGGGTGGGCGAACTGAAGCTTTCTTT.

This sequence joins TRBV29-1 and TRBJ1-1; possible D gene TRBD1, 6 bases. The CDR3 has 12 amino acids. Germline loops: CDR1 SQVTM, CDR2 ANQGSEA. Trimming left V 5 bases short and J 1 base short, with 8 bases between. The CDR3 loop is CSVNRANTEAFF. CDR3 nucleotide sequence: TGCAGCGTTAACAGGGCGAACACTGAAGCTTTCTTT.

V usage is TRBV5-4 and J usage is TRBJ1-2; D is unclear. Germline assignment: CDR1 SGHNT and CDR2 YYREEE (reference sequence). V lost 4 bases and J 5 bases, leaving 18 bases between the germline ends. The CDR3 runs to 15 residues. In DNA form, the CDR3 reads TGTGCCAGCAGCCACGACGCGACCATAGGTTATGGCTACACCTTC. Translated: CASSHDATIGYGYTF. Full variable domain (remainder filled in from reference TRBV5-4 and TRBJ1-2): ETGVTQSPTHLIKTRGQQVTLRCSSQSGHNTVSWYQQALGQGPQFIFQYYREEENGRGNFPPRFSGLQFPNYSSELNVNALELDDSALYLCASSHDATIGYGYTFGSGTRLTVV.